This T cell receptor beta chain is drawn from a study of blood T cells in healthy people across ages. Trimming pared 0 bases from V and 7 bases from J, leaving 17 bases between. This CDR3 contains 15 residues. The V gene's germline CDR1 is DFQATT and CDR2 SNEGSKA (reference sequence). The authors ran a second PCR of roughly 7 to 11 cycles using a sample-barcoded 5' primer and a J-beta primer mix. Each CDR3 protein gets one entry after TCRdb re-called the 5' RACE reads with MiXCR. Here the sample spans more than 450,000 distinct CDR3 sequences, about 28% being singletons. This sample also belongs to another study, concerning T cells of mothers and their children.

The origin of this receptor is a boy younger than 10 in good health. Sequences were obtained from blood. This chain uses TRBV20-1 with TRBJ2-3, with D possibly matching TRBD1 (5 bases). The CDR3 loop is CSARDLLPPGHTQYF. The CDR3 bases are TGCAGTGCTAGAGATCTACTTCCACCAGGGCATACGCAGTATTTT.